This T cell receptor beta chain was captured by sequencing in a study of blood T cells in healthy people across ages. Overall study findings and caveats: Greater diversity and more naive CD4+ cells were seen in long-lived donors than in aged donors. A roughly linear age-dependent decrease characterized TCR beta diversity per million T cells.

In regard to this clonotype: Its target is not known.

Trimming took off 1 base at V and 4 bases at J, with 18 bases between the two ends. The CDR3 is 17 amino acids. Germline assignment: CDR1 SGHNT and CDR2 YENEEA. Together with a sample-barcoded 5' primer, a J-beta primer mix was included in a second PCR lasting about 7 to 11 cycles. Tagging of each cDNA molecule was performed by a template-switch adaptor with 12 random nucleotides. Via MiXCR, TCRdb re-called the 5' RACE reads, giving one row per CDR3 protein. The table shows around 1,500,000 distinct CDR3 sequences, with about 40% occurring only once. The people who gave samples were healthy Caucasians from Russia, aged roughly 6 to 100.

This receptor was identified in a woman aged 18-30 years in good health. The gene calls are TRBV11-3 and TRBJ2-3, with D tentatively TRBD1 (6 bases). Material: blood. Here the CDR3 DNA reads TGTGCCAGCAGCTTAGGGCCGCTACAGGGCCTCCCAGATACGCAGTATTTT. Translating it yields CASSLGPLQGLPDTQYF.